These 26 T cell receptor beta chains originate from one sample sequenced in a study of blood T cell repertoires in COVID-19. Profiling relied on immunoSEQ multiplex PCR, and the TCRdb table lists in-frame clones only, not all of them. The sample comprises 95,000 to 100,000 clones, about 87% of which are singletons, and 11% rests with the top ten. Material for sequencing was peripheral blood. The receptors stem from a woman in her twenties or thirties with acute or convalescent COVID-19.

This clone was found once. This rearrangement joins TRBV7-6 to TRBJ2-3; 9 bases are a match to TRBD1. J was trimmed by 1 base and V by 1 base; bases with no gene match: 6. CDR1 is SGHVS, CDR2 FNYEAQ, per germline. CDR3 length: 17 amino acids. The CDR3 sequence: CASSLEARTGGTDTQYF. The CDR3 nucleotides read TGTGCCAGCAGCTTAGAGGCTCGGACAGGGGGCACAGATACGCAGTATTTT.

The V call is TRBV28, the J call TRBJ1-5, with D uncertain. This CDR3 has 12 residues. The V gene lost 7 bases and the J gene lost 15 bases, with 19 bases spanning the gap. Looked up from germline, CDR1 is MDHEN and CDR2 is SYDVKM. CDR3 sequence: CASTPGYGFRHF. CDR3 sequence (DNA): TGTGCCAGCACCCCCGGATACGGGTTTCGGCATTTT.

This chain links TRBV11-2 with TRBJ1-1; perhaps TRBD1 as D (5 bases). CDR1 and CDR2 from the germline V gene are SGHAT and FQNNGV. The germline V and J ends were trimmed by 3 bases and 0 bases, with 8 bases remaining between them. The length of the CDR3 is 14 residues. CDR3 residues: CASSLGLMNTEAFF. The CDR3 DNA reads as TGTGCCAGCAGCTTGGGGCTGATGAACACTGAAGCTTTCTTT.

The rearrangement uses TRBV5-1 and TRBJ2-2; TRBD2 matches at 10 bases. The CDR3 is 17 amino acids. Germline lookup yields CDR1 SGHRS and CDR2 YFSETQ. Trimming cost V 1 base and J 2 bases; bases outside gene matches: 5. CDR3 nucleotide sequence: TGCGCCAGCAGCTTGAATAGCGGGGGGACCAACACCGGGGAGCTGTTTTTT. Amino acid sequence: CASSLNSGGTNTGELFF.

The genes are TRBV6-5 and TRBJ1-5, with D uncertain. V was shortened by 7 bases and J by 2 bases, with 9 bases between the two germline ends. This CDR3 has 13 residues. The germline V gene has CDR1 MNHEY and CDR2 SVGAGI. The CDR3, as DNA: TGTGCCAGCAACTATGAGGGCAATCAGCCCCAGCATTTT. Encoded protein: CASNYEGNQPQHF.

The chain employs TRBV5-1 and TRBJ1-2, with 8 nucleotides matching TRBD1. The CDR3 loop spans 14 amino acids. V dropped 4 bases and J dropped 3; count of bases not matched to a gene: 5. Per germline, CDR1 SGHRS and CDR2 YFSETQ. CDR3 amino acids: CASSRETGDYGYTF. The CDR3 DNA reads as TGCGCCAGCAGCAGAGAGACAGGGGACTATGGCTACACCTTC.

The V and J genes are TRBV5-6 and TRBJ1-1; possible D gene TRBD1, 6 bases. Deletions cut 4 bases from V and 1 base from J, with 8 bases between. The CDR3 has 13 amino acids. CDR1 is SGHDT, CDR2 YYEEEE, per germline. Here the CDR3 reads CASSATGNTEAFF. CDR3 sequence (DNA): TGTGCCAGCAGCGCGACAGGGAACACTGAAGCTTTCTTT.

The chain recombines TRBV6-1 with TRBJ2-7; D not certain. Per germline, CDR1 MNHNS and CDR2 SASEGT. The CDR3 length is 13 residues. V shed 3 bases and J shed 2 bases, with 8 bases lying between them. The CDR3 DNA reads TGTGCCAGCAGTGAGCCGGAGACCTACGAGCAGTACTTC. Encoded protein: CASSEPETYEQYF.

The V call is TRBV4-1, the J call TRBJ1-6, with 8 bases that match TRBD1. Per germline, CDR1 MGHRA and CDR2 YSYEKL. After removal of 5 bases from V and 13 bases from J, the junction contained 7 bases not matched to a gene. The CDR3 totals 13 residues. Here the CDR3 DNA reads TGCGCCAGCAGCATAGGACAGGGTTACCCCCTCCACTTT. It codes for CASSIGQGYPLHF.

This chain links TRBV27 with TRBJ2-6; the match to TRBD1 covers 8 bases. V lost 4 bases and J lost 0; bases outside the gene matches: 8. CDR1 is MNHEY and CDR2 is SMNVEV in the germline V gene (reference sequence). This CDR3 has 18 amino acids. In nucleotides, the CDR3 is TGTGCCAGCAGTTCCCGGGACAGGACCCGCTCTGGGGCCAACGTCCTGACTTTC. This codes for CASSSRDRTRSGANVLTF.

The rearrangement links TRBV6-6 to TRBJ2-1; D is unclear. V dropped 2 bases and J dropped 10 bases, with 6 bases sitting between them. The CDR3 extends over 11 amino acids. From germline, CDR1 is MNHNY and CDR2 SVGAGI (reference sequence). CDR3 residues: CASSYNREQFF. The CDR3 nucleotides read TGTGCCAGCAGTTACAATCGGGAGCAGTTCTTC.

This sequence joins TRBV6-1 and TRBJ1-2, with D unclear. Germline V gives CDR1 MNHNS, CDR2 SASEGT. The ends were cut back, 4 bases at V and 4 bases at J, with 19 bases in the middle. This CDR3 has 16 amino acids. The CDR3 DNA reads TGTGCCAGCAGTGGGGTATCTTCCAATGGAGGCTATGGCTACACCTTC. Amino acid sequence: CASSGVSSNGGYGYTF.

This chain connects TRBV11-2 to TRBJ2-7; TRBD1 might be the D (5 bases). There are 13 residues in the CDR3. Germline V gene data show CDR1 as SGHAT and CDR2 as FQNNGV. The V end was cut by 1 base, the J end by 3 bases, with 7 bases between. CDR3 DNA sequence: TGTGCCAGCAGCTTAGCAGGGCTCTACGAGCAGTACTTC. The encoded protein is CASSLAGLYEQYF.

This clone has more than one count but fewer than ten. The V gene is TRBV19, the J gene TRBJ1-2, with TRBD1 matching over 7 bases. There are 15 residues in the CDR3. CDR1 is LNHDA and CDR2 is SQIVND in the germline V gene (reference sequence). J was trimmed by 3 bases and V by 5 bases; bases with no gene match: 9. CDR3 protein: CASSPRQGAYYGYTF. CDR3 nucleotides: TGTGCCAGTAGTCCCCGACAGGGAGCCTACTATGGCTACACCTTC.

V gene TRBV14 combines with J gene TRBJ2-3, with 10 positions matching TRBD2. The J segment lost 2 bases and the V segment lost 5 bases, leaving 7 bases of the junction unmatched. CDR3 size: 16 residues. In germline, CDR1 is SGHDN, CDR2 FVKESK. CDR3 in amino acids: CASSYVAGGNTDTQYF. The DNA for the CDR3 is TGTGCCAGCAGCTACGTAGCGGGGGGAAACACAGATACGCAGTATTTT.

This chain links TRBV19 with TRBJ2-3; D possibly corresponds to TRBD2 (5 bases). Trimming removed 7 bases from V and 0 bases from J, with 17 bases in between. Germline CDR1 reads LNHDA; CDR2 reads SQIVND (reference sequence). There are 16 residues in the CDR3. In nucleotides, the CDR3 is TGTGCCAGTACACGAGGAGGCGGCCAAAGCACAGATACGCAGTATTTT. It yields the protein CASTRGGGQSTDTQYF.

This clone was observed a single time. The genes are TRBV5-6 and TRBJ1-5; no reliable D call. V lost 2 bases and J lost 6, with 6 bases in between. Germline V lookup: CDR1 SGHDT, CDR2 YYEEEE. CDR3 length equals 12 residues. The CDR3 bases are TGTGCCAGCAGCTTTTACGGTCAGCCCCAGCATTTT. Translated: CASSFYGQPQHF.

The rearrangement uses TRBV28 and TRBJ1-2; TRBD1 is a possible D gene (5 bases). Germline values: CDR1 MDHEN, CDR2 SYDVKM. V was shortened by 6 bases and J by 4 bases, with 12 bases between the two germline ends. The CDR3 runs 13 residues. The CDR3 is CASSQTASYGYTF. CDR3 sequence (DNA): TGTGCCAGCAGCCAGACAGCCAGCTATGGCTACACCTTC.

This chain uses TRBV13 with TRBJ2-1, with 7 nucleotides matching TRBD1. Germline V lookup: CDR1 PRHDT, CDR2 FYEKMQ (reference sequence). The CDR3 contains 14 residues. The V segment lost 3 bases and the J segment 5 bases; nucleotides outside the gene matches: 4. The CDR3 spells CASSFRDRNNEQFF. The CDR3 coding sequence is TGTGCCAGCAGCTTCCGGGACAGAAACAATGAGCAGTTCTTC.

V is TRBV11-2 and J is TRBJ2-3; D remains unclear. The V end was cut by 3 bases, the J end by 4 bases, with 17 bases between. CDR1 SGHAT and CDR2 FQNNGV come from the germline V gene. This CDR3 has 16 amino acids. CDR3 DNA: TGTGCCAGCAGCTTCTCTAGTCCCCCCGCCCCAGATACGCAGTATTTT. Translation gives CASSFSSPPAPDTQYF.

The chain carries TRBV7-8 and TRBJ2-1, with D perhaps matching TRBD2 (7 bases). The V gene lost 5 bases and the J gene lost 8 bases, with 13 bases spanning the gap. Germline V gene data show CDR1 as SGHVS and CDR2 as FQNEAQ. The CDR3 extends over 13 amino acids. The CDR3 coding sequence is TGTGCCAGCAGCCCCGGGGGGCAGGATGAGCAGTTCTTC. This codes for CASSPGGQDEQFF. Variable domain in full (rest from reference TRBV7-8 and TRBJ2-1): GAGVSQSPRYKVAKRGQDVALRCDPISGHVSLFWYQQALGQGPEFLTYFQNEAQLDKSGLPSDRFFAERPEGSVSTLKIQRTQQEDSAVYLCASSPGGQDEQFFGPGTRLTVL.

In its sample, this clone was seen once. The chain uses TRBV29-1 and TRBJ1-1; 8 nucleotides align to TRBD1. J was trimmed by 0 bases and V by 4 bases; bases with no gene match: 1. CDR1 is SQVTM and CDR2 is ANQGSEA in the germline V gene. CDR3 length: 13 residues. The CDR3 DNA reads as TGCAGCGTTGTGGGACAGGTGAACACTGAAGCTTTCTTT. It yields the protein CSVVGQVNTEAFF.

CDR3 loop: CASILDGATNEKLFF. The CDR3 DNA reads TGTGCCAGCATTCTCGACGGAGCAACTAATGAAAAACTGTTTTTT. The genes are TRBV2 and TRBJ1-4; D is unresolved. V was shortened by 7 bases and J by 0 bases, with 12 bases between the two germline ends. The CDR3 extends over 15 amino acids. Germline V CDR1 and CDR2: SNHLY, FYNNEI.

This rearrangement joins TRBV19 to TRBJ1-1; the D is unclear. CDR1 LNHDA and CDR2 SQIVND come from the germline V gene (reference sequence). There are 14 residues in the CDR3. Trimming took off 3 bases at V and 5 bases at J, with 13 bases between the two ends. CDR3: CASSIENPGTEAFF. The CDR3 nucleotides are TGTGCCAGTAGTATCGAGAACCCGGGGACTGAAGCTTTCTTT.

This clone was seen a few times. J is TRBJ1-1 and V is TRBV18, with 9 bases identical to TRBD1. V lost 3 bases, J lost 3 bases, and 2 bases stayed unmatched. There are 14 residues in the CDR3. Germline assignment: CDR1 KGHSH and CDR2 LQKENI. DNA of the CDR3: TGTGCCAGCTCACCTAGGGACAGGGACACTGAAGCTTTCTTT. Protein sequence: CASSPRDRDTEAFF. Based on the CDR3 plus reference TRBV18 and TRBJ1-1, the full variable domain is NAGVMQNPRHLVRRRGQEARLRCSPMKGHSHVYWYRQLPEEGLKFMVYLQKENIIDESGMPKERFSAEFPKEGPSILRIQQVVRGDSAAYFCASSPRDRDTEAFFGQGTRLTVV.

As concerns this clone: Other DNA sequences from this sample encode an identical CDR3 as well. The CDR3 reads CASSEGRSNSPLHF. CDR3 coding DNA: TGTGCCAGCAGTGAAGGGAGAAGCAATTCACCCCTCCACTTT. This chain uses TRBV2 with TRBJ1-6; D gene uncertain. Trimming pared 1 base from V and 7 bases from J, leaving 8 bases between. Germline V gives CDR1 SNHLY, CDR2 FYNNEI. The CDR3 is 14 amino acids. The full variable domain, rest sourced from reference TRBV2 and TRBJ1-6, is EPEVTQTPSHQVTQMGQEVILRCVPISNHLYFYWYRQILGQKVEFLVSFYNNEISEKSEIFDDQFSVERPDGSNFTLKIRSTKLEDSAMYFCASSEGRSNSPLHFGNGTRLTVT.